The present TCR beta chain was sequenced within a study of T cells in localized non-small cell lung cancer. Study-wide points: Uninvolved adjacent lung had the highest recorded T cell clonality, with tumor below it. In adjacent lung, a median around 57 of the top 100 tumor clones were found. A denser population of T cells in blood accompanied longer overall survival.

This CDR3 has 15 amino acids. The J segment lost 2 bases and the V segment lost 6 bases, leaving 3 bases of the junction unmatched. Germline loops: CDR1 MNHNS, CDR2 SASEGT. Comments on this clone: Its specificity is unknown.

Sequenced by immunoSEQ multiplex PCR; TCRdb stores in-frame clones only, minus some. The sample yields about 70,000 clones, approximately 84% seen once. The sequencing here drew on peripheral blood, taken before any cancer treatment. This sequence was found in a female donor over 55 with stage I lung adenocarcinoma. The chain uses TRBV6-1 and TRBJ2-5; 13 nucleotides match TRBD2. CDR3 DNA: TGTGCCAGCAGGGGACTAGCGGGGTCACAAGAGACCCAGTACTTC. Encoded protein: CASRGLAGSQETQYF.